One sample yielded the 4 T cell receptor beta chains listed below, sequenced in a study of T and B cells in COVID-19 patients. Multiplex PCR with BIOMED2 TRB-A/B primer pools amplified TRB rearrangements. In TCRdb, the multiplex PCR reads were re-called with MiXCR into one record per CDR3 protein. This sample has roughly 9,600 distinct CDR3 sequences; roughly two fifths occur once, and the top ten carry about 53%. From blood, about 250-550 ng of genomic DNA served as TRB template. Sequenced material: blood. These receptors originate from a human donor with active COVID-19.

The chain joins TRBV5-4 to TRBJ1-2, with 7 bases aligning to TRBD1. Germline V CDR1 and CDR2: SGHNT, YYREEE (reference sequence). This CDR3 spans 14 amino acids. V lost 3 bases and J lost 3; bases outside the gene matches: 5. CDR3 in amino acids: CASSSTGLDYGYTF. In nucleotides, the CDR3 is TGTGCCAGCAGCTCGACAGGGCTGGACTATGGCTACACCTTC.

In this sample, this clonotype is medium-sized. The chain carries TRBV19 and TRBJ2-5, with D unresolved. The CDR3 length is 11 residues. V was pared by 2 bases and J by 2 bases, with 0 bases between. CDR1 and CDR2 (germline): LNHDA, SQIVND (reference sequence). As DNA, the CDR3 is TGTGCCAGTAGTATACAAGAGACCCAGTACTTC. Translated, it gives CASSIQETQYF.

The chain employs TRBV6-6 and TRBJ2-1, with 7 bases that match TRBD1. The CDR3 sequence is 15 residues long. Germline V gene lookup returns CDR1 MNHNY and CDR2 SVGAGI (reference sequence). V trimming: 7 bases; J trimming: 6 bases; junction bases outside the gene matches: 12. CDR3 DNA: TGTGCCAGCACCAACGGGCAGGGGGTAGGCAATGAGCAGTTCTTC. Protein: CASTNGQGVGNEQFF.

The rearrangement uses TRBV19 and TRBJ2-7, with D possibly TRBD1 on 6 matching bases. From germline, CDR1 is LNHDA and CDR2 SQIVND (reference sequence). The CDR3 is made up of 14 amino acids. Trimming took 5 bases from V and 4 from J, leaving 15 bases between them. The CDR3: CASSFTGSSYEQYF. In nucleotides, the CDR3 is TGTGCCAGTAGTTTCACAGGGTCGTCGTACGAGCAGTACTTC.